The subject of this entry is one TCR beta chain. The V gene end was trimmed by 3 bases and the J gene end by 4 bases; junction bases not matched to a gene: 8. Germline CDR1 reads LNHNV; CDR2 reads YYDKDF (reference sequence). The CDR3 runs 16 residues. The entry originates in a study of technical replicates of blood from a few donors. Assay: immunoSEQ multiplex PCR; the TCRdb copy retains only in-frame clones and omits some. The sample has under 95,000 clones; around 94% are singletons. This TCR was sampled from a human donor in good health. The source material was T cells isolated from PBMCs. The chain joins TRBV15 to TRBJ2-3, with 9 bases aligning to TRBD2. CDR3 in amino acids: CATSSPGTSKSDTQYF. Here the CDR3 DNA reads TGTGCCACCAGCAGTCCCGGGACTAGCAAGTCAGATACGCAGTATTTT. The entire variable domain, with the rest obtained from reference TRBV15 and TRBJ2-3, is as follows: DAMVIQNPRYQVTQFGKPVTLSCSQTLNHNVMYWYQQKSSQAPKLLFHYYDKDFNNEADTPDNFQSRRPNTSFCFLDIRSPGLGDTAMYLCATSSPGTSKSDTQYFGPGTRLTVL.